The 24 T cell receptor beta chains listed next were all sequenced from one sample in a study of CD8 T cells in Susac syndrome. The RNA input was roughly 0.45 to 1 ug, and it was reverse transcribed with random hexamers. TCRdb re-called the immunoSEQ multiplex PCR reads through MiXCR, storing one row per CDR3 protein. The table includes 55,000 to 80,000 distinct CDR3 sequences, roughly 93% detected once. Sequencing was performed on CD4+ T cells from PBMCs. The source is a human donor with Susac syndrome.

V is TRBV7-3 and J is TRBJ2-1; D possibly corresponds to TRBD2 (6 bases). The germline V gene has CDR1 SGHTA and CDR2 FQGTGA. The V gene lost 0 bases and the J gene lost 6 bases, with 9 bases spanning the gap. The CDR3 is made up of 14 amino acids. In nucleotides, the CDR3 is TGTGCCAGCAGCTTAACTCCGGGAGCCAATGAGCAGTTCTTC. Translating it yields CASSLTPGANEQFF.

The chain has TRBV3-1 and TRBJ2-1, with 9 bases that match TRBD1. The CDR3 is 14 residues long. J gave up 7 bases and V 5 bases, and 6 bases lay outside the gene matches. Germline V gives CDR1 LGHDT, CDR2 YNNKEL (reference sequence). Here the CDR3 reads CASSIQGAINEQFF. The CDR3 nucleotides are TGTGCCAGCAGCATACAGGGGGCGATAAATGAGCAGTTCTTC.

V usage is TRBV5-1 and J usage is TRBJ2-2, with 7 bases aligning to TRBD1. V trimming: 2 bases; J trimming: 3 bases; junction bases outside the gene matches: 4. Looked up from germline, CDR1 is SGHRS and CDR2 is YFSETQ. This CDR3 is 15 amino acids long. In DNA, the CDR3 is TGCGCCAGCAGCTTAGGGACAGCGGACACCGGGGAGCTGTTTTTT. Translation gives CASSLGTADTGELFF.

The chain has TRBV29-1 and TRBJ2-2; TRBD2 aligns across 8 bases. Trimming cost V 6 bases and J 6 bases; bases outside gene matches: 9. In germline, CDR1 is SQVTM, CDR2 ANQGSEA. The CDR3 spans 14 residues. Here the CDR3 DNA reads TGCAGCGTAAACAGCGGGGGAAAAGCCGGGGAGCTGTTTTTT. This encodes CSVNSGGKAGELFF.

The chain uses TRBV11-2 and TRBJ2-7; TRBD2 matches 10 bases. There are 15 residues in the CDR3. Germline CDR1 and CDR2: SGHAT and FQNNGV. Trimming cost V 3 bases and J 3 bases; bases outside gene matches: 5. The CDR3 loop reads CASSLGSGGFYEQYF. CDR3 sequence (DNA): TGTGCCAGCAGCTTGGGTAGCGGGGGGTTCTACGAGCAGTACTTC. The full variable domain, its missing parts supplied by reference TRBV11-2 and TRBJ2-7, is EAGVAQSPRYKIIEKRQSVAFWCNPISGHATLYWYQQILGQGPKLLIQFQNNGVVDDSQLPKDRFSAERLKGVDSTLKIQPAKLEDSAVYLCASSLGSGGFYEQYFGPGTRLTVT.

The chain has TRBV6-2 or TRBV6-3 and TRBJ2-2; the D gene could be TRBD1 or TRBD2 (6 bases each). The germline gives CDR1 MNHEY, CDR2 SVGEGT. Trimming removed 10 bases from V and 2 bases from J, with 14 bases in between. CDR3 length: 14 amino acids. The CDR3: CAIGGLLNTGELFF. The CDR3 DNA follows: TGTGCCATTGGGGGGCTTCTTAACACCGGGGAGCTGTTTTTT.

This rearrangement joins TRBV7-9 to TRBJ2-7, with no clear D. Trimming shortened V by 5 bases and J by 0 bases, and 17 bases separated the two germline ends. The CDR3 loop spans 16 amino acids. From germline, CDR1 is SEHNR and CDR2 FQNEAQ (reference sequence). CDR3 bases: TGTGCCAGCAGCCCCGGGCGGATAGTAAGCTCCTACGAGCAGTACTTC. Encoded protein: CASSPGRIVSSYEQYF. The variable domain in full, completed from reference TRBV7-9 and TRBJ2-7, reads DTGVSQNPRHKITKRGQNVTFRCDPISEHNRLYWYRQTLGQGPEFLTYFQNEAQLEKSRLLSDRFSAERPKGSFSTLEIQRTEQGDSAMYLCASSPGRIVSSYEQYFGPGTRLTVT.

The chain links TRBV24-1 to TRBJ2-3; D is possibly TRBD1 (5 bases). The CDR3 totals 16 residues. V lost 3 bases and J 1 base, leaving 13 bases between the germline ends. Germline CDR1 is KGHDR and CDR2 is SFDVKD. The DNA for the CDR3 is TGTGCCACCAGTGATGACAAGACAGTACGCACAGATACGCAGTATTTT. It yields the protein CATSDDKTVRTDTQYF.

The V gene is TRBV5-4, the J gene TRBJ2-3; 8 positions agree with TRBD1. V lost 0 bases, J lost 3 bases, and 6 bases stayed unmatched. Per germline, CDR1 SGHNT and CDR2 YYREEE (reference sequence). This CDR3 is built from 16 residues. DNA for the CDR3: TGTGCCAGCAGCTTGGTTCAGGGGGCTGGAACAGATACGCAGTATTTT. It yields the protein CASSLVQGAGTDTQYF. Supplemented by reference TRBV5-4 and TRBJ2-3, the full variable domain reads ETGVTQSPTHLIKTRGQQVTLRCSSQSGHNTVSWYQQALGQGPQFIFQYYREEENGRGNFPPRFSGLQFPNYSSELNVNALELDDSALYLCASSLVQGAGTDTQYFGPGTRLTVL.

The genes are TRBV3-1 and TRBJ1-2; 10 nucleotides line up with TRBD1. The CDR3 loop spans 14 amino acids. Unmatched junction bases numbered 1, after V lost 0 bases and J lost 6 bases. Germline assignment: CDR1 LGHDT and CDR2 YNNKEL (reference sequence). In DNA form, the CDR3 reads TGTGCCAGCAGCCAAGATGGGACAGGGGATGGCTACACCTTC. It yields the protein CASSQDGTGDGYTF.

The chain is built from TRBV11-2 and TRBJ2-7; TRBD2 agrees at 10 bases. Unmatched junction bases numbered 3, after V lost 1 base and J lost 3 bases. CDR3 length: 15 residues. The germline CDR1 and CDR2 sequences are SGHAT and FQNNGV. CDR3 loop: CASSLALAGNYEQYF. In nucleotides, the CDR3 is TGTGCCAGCAGCTTAGCACTAGCGGGGAACTACGAGCAGTACTTC.

This clonotype was observed a single time. The chain couples TRBV19 to TRBJ1-5; D is unclear. Trimming pared 2 bases from V and 8 bases from J, leaving 10 bases between. Looked up from germline, CDR1 is LNHDA and CDR2 is SQIVND (reference sequence). The CDR3 has 13 amino acids. CDR3 sequence: CASSISSAEPQHF. CDR3 in DNA: TGTGCCAGTAGTATATCGTCAGCCGAGCCCCAGCATTTT.

The chain employs TRBV19 and TRBJ2-2, with D unresolved. The CDR3 spans 14 residues. CDR1 is LNHDA and CDR2 is SQIVND in the germline V gene (reference sequence). V was clipped by 3 bases and J by 5 bases, with 10 bases between them. The chain's CDR3 is CASSIVPWTGELFF. The CDR3 coding sequence is TGTGCCAGTAGTATTGTGCCGTGGACCGGGGAGCTGTTTTTT. The full variable domain, in which reference TRBV19 and TRBJ2-2 provide the parts outside the CDR3, is DGGITQSPKYLFRKEGQNVTLSCEQNLNHDAMYWYRQDPGQGLRLIYYSQIVNDFQKGDIAEGYSVSREKKESFPLTVTSAQKNPTAFYLCASSIVPWTGELFFGEGSRLTVL.

This clonotype was detected once. The chain joins TRBV6-1 to TRBJ2-2, with 8 positions matching TRBD1. Germline V lookup: CDR1 MNHNS, CDR2 SASEGT. This CDR3 has 16 amino acids. With 6 bases clipped from V and 5 bases from J, the junction kept 11 bases outside the gene matches. CDR3 coding DNA: TGTGCCAGCAGGAGATACCAGGGGGCTCGGACCGGGGAGCTGTTTTTT. Encoded protein: CASRRYQGARTGELFF.

In this sample, this clonotype turned up once. The chain links TRBV28 to TRBJ2-7; 7 positions match TRBD2. This CDR3 is built from 14 residues. V lost 8 bases and J lost 5; bases outside the gene matches: 12. Germline loops: CDR1 MDHEN, CDR2 SYDVKM. The CDR3 region is CASGLRGEHDEQYF. CDR3 bases: TGTGCCAGCGGTCTCCGGGGGGAACATGACGAGCAGTACTTC.

The chain carries TRBV20-1 and TRBJ2-3, with a tentative D call TRBD1 (5 bases). The V end lost 6 bases, the J end lost 4 bases, and 14 bases lay between the germline ends. This CDR3 has 13 amino acids. CDR1 DFQATT and CDR2 SNEGSKA come from the germline V gene (reference sequence). The CDR3 nucleotides read TGCAGTGCACCGGAAGGGGTAGCAGATACGCAGTATTTT. Its protein product is CSAPEGVADTQYF.

The rearrangement uses TRBV10-2 and TRBJ2-5, with D unresolved. V was cut by 6 bases and J by 5 bases, with 19 bases left in between. The germline V gene encodes CDR1 WSHSY and CDR2 SAAADI. The CDR3 loop spans 15 amino acids. The CDR3 bases are TGCGCCAGCAGAATAGGTAGTTCAGGTGCGGAGACCCAGTACTTC. This translates into CASRIGSSGAETQYF.

The DNA of the CDR3 is TGCAGTGCTAGAGAACCACCGATGTTGAACAATGAGCAGTTCTTC. Its protein is CSAREPPMLNNEQFF. The chain is built from TRBV20-1 and TRBJ2-1, with unresolved D. The CDR3 loop spans 15 amino acids. In germline, CDR1 is DFQATT, CDR2 SNEGSKA (reference sequence). V dropped 0 bases and J dropped 5 bases, with 14 bases sitting between them.

This chain joins TRBV2 and TRBJ2-7, with D possibly matching TRBD1 (5 bases). The CDR3 runs 13 residues. Between the trimmed V and J ends, which lost 11 bases and 2 bases, there was a span of 16 bases. Germline V gene lookup returns CDR1 SNHLY and CDR2 FYNNEI. CDR3 amino acids: CAGRQLPTYEQYF. As DNA, the CDR3 is TGTGCCGGCCGACAGTTGCCAACCTACGAGCAGTACTTC.

CDR3: CASTTSGGADTQYF. The CDR3 nucleotides are TGTGCCAGCACCACTAGCGGGGGGGCTGATACGCAGTATTTT. The J gene is TRBJ2-3, the V gene TRBV3-1; the match to TRBD2 covers 13 bases. The junction had 4 bases not matched to a gene; V was cut back by 7 bases and J by 6 bases. Germline assignment: CDR1 LGHDT and CDR2 YNNKEL (reference sequence). This CDR3 has 14 residues.

The chain is built from TRBV12-3 or TRBV12-4 and TRBJ1-2, with D possibly being TRBD1 (5 bases). With 7 bases removed from V and 4 bases from J, the gap between germline ends came to 16 bases. This CDR3 region has 14 residues. In nucleotides, the CDR3 is TGTGCCAGCACCCGGCAAGGGGAACGCTATGGCTACACCTTC. It is translated as CASTRQGERYGYTF.

The J gene is TRBJ1-2, the V gene TRBV18; D might be TRBD1 (6 bases). This CDR3 is 13 amino acids long. Germline lookup yields CDR1 KGHSH and CDR2 LQKENI. The V end lost 3 bases, the J end lost 6 bases, and 11 bases lay between the germline ends. The CDR3 loop is CASSPLDRDGYTF. The CDR3 coding sequence is TGTGCCAGCTCACCGCTGGACAGAGATGGCTACACCTTC. The variable domain in full, completed from reference TRBV18 and TRBJ1-2, reads NAGVMQNPRHLVRRRGQEARLRCSPMKGHSHVYWYRQLPEEGLKFMVYLQKENIIDESGMPKERFSAEFPKEGPSILRIQQVVRGDSAAYFCASSPLDRDGYTFGSGTRLTVV.

The gene calls are TRBV11-3 and TRBJ2-7, with 7 bases matching TRBD1. CDR1 is SGHNT, CDR2 YENEEA, per germline. This CDR3 is built from 15 residues. V gave up 5 bases and J gave up 1 base; unmatched junction bases: 8. The CDR3 is CASSAGTDFSYEQYF. The CDR3 coding sequence is TGTGCCAGCAGCGCCGGGACAGATTTTTCCTACGAGCAGTACTTC.

The chain is built from TRBV20-1 and TRBJ2-7; TRBD2 matches at 9 bases. From germline, CDR1 is DFQATT and CDR2 SNEGSKA (reference sequence). The J segment lost 3 bases and the V segment lost 3 bases, leaving 9 bases of the junction unmatched. This CDR3 region has 15 residues. The CDR3 sequence: CSARPGGGGLYEQYF. The CDR3 DNA sequence: TGCAGTGCTAGGCCCGGCGGGGGGGGCCTCTACGAGCAGTACTTC.